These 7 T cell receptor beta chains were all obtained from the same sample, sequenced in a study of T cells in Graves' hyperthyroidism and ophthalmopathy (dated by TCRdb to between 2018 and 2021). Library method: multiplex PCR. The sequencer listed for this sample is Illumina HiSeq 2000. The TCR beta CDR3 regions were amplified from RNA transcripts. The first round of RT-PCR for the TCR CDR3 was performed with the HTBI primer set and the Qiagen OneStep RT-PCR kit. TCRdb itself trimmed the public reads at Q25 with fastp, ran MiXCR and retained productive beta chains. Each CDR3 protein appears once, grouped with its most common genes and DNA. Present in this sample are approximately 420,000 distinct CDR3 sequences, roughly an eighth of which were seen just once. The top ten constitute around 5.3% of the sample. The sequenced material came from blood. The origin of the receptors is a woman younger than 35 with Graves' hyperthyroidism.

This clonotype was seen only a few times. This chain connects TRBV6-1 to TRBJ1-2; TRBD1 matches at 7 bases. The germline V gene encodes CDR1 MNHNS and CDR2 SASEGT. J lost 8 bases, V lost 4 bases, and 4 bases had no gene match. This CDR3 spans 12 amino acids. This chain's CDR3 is CASSVQGFGYTF. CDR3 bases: TGTGCCAGCAGTGTACAGGGGTTCGGCTACACCTTC.

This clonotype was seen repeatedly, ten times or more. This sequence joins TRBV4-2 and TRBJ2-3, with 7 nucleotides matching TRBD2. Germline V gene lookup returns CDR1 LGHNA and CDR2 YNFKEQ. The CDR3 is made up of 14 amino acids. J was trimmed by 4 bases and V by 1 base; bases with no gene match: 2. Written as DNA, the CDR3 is TGTGCCAGCAGCCAAGTTGCGGGAGCAGATACGCAGTATTTT. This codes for CASSQVAGADTQYF.

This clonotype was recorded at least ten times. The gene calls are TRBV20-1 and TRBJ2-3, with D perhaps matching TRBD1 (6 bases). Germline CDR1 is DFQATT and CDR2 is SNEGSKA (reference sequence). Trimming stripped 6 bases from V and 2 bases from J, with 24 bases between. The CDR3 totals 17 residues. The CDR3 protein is CSADNIDRDTYTDTQYF. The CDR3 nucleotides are TGCAGTGCCGATAATATTGACCGGGACACCTACACAGATACGCAGTATTTT.

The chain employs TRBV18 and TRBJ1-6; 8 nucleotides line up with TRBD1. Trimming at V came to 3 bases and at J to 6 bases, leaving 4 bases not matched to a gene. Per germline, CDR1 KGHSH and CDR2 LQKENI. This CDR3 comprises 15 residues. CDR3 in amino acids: CASSPSTGGNSPLHF. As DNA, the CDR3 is TGTGCCAGCTCACCGTCTACAGGGGGTAATTCACCCCTCCACTTT.

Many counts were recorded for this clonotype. In nucleotides, the CDR3 is TGTGCCAGCAGCCCAAACCGGGACTGGAAGTACAATGAGCAGTTCTTC. This gives the protein CASSPNRDWKYNEQFF. The V and J genes are TRBV11-2 and TRBJ2-1, with a weak D call TRBD2 (6 bases). From germline, CDR1 is SGHAT and CDR2 FQNNGV. CDR3 length equals 16 residues. Trimming took 5 bases from V and 4 from J, leaving 18 bases between them.

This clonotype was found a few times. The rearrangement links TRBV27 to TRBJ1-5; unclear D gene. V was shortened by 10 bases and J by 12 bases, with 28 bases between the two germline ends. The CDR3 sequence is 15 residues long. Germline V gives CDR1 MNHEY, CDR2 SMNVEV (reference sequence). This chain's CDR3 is CATPLVHPGSKDQHF. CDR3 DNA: TGTGCCACCCCTTTGGTTCACCCTGGGTCGAAGGACCAGCATTTT.

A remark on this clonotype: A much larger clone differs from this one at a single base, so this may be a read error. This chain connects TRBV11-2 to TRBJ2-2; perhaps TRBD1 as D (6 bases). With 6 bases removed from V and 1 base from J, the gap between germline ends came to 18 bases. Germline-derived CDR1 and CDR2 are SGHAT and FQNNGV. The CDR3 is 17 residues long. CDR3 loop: CASRLKGVDMNTGELFF. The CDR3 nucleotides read TGTGCCAGCAGGCTTAAGGGGGTGGACATGAACACCGGGGAGCTGTTTTTT.